This T cell receptor beta chain is drawn from a study of blood T cell repertoires in COVID-19. Turning to the study itself: The origin of the acute and convalescent COVID-19 samples was the United States, Italy and Spain. PBMCs, B-cell-depleted T cells, or T cells were the source of the cDNA or gDNA that made up the material.

Between the trimmed V and J ends, which lost 6 bases and 0 bases, there was a span of 12 bases. CDR1 and CDR2 (germline): SNHLY, FYNNEI. The CDR3 totals 14 residues. Sequencing was performed with immunoSEQ multiplex PCR; in TCRdb, only in-frame clones are kept and a portion is missing. Among tens of thousands of clones listed, around 80% were seen once. This clone has just one count. The sequence was collected from a man in his 60s with acute or convalescent COVID-19. The sequenced sample consisted of peripheral blood. The rearrangement links TRBV2 to TRBJ2-7, with a tentative D call TRBD2 (5 bases). This CDR3 is CASSLARVSYEQYF. The CDR3 DNA reads as TGTGCCAGCAGCCTTGCGAGGGTCTCCTACGAGCAGTACTTC.